The 31 T cell receptor beta chains in this list originate from one sample, sequenced in a study of shared clonotypes between healthy human individuals. Assay: immunoSEQ multiplex PCR; the TCRdb copy retains only in-frame clones and omits some. This sample has about 1 million clones, with 65% to 80% found just once. Source material: memory CD4+ T cells sorted from blood. This sample's subset: CD45RA-negative fraction. Receptor source: a young man in good health.

CDR3 in amino acids: CASNSARGRAFF. Written as DNA, the CDR3 is TGTGCCAGCAATTCAGCTCGGGGGAGAGCTTTCTTT. The rearrangement links TRBV7-9 to TRBJ1-1; TRBD1 is a possible D gene (5 bases). The CDR3 is 12 amino acids. CDR1 SEHNR and CDR2 FQNEAQ come from the germline V gene (reference sequence). Trimming left V 7 bases short and J 10 bases short, with 16 bases between.

The chain uses TRBV5-1 and TRBJ2-7; 9 bases are shared with TRBD2. The CDR3 loop spans 15 amino acids. V lost 4 bases to trimming and J lost 3 bases; unmatched junction nucleotides: 8. Per germline, CDR1 SGHRS and CDR2 YFSETQ. CDR3 loop: CASSPRASGNYEQYF. CDR3 bases: TGCGCCAGCAGCCCGCGGGCTAGCGGGAACTACGAGCAGTACTTC. The entire variable domain, with the rest obtained from reference TRBV5-1 and TRBJ2-7, is as follows: KAGVTQTPRYLIKTRGQQVTLSCSPISGHRSVSWYQQTPGQGLQFLFEYFSETQRNKGNFPGRFSGRQFSNSRSEMNVSTLELGDSALYLCASSPRASGNYEQYFGPGTRLTVT.

The chain has TRBV6-6 and TRBJ1-1, with D possibly TRBD1 on 5 matching bases. Germline V gene sequence: CDR1 MNHNY, CDR2 SVGAGI (reference sequence). Trimming took 8 bases from V and 0 from J, leaving 10 bases between them. The CDR3 sequence is 13 residues long. In nucleotides, the CDR3 is TGTGCCAGCTCTGGGGCTATGAACACTGAAGCTTTCTTT. It is translated as CASSGAMNTEAFF.

The rearrangement links TRBV7-2 to TRBJ1-4; 7 bases agree with TRBD1. V gave up 5 bases and J gave up 6 bases; unmatched junction bases: 9. This CDR3 contains 15 residues. Germline V gene sequence: CDR1 SGHTA, CDR2 FQGNSA. DNA for the CDR3: TGTGCCAGCAGCCTCCGGACAGGTCCGGATGAAAAACTGTTTTTT. Protein product: CASSLRTGPDEKLFF.

This chain links TRBV10-1 with TRBJ2-7; D not certain. This CDR3 region has 16 residues. V was clipped by 8 bases and J by 2 bases, with 22 bases between them. The germline V gene has CDR1 WNHNN and CDR2 SYGVQD (reference sequence). CDR3 region: CASPFRARSTPYEQYF. The CDR3 bases are TGCGCCAGCCCCTTCAGAGCGCGGTCGACCCCCTACGAGCAGTACTTC.

The chain links TRBV5-5 to TRBJ2-3; D unclear. Germline values: CDR1 SGHKS, CDR2 YYEKEE (reference sequence). Trimming left V 4 bases short and J 9 bases short, with 15 bases between. CDR3 size: 13 residues. The CDR3 reads CASSRSVVETQYF. CDR3 bases: TGTGCCAGCAGCCGTTCGGTGGTTGAGACGCAGTATTTT.

This chain joins TRBV6-6 and TRBJ1-1; D not resolved. V lost 0 bases to trimming and J lost 6 bases, with 17 bases between them. CDR1 is MNHNY, CDR2 SVGAGI, per germline (reference sequence). The CDR3 is 16 amino acids. The CDR3 protein is CASSYSNRGLLAEAFF. DNA of the CDR3: TGTGCCAGCAGTTACTCGAACCGGGGATTATTGGCTGAAGCTTTCTTT.

The gene calls are TRBV15 and TRBJ2-3; D possibly matches TRBD1 or TRBD2 (5 bases each). CDR1 and CDR2 from the germline V gene are LNHNV and YYDKDF (reference sequence). V gave up 2 bases and J gave up 2 bases, with 14 bases separating them. The CDR3 has 16 residues. The CDR3 loop is CATSRRDGEYTDTQYF. CDR3 bases: TGTGCCACCAGCAGACGGGACGGAGAGTACACAGATACGCAGTATTTT.

This clone was counted a few times. The chain recombines TRBV25-1 with TRBJ2-2; possible D gene TRBD2, 5 bases. V dropped 1 base and J dropped 0 bases, with 9 bases sitting between them. CDR1 MGHDK and CDR2 SYGVNS come from the germline V gene. This CDR3 spans 16 amino acids. The CDR3: CASSEFRTANTGELFF. As DNA, the CDR3 is TGTGCCAGCAGTGAATTTAGGACTGCGAACACCGGGGAGCTGTTTTTT.

The chain couples TRBV7-2 to TRBJ2-7, with D perhaps TRBD2 (5 bases). Trimming shortened V by 0 bases and J by 6 bases, and 12 bases separated the two germline ends. The CDR3 contains 14 residues. In germline, CDR1 is SGHTA, CDR2 FQGNSA. CDR3 loop: CASSLAGVSGEQYF. CDR3 sequence (DNA): TGTGCCAGCAGCTTAGCGGGAGTGTCGGGCGAGCAGTACTTC.

This clone was recorded only once. This may be a read error: a much more frequent sequence differs by one nucleotide. The chain combines TRBV29-1 with TRBJ2-7, with 7 nucleotides matching TRBD2. This CDR3 contains 14 residues. V shed 6 bases and J 1 base; nucleotides not matched to a gene: 9. Germline V gives CDR1 SQVTM, CDR2 ANQGSEA. The CDR3 loop reads CSVDGRGGSYEQYF. CDR3 nucleotides: TGCAGCGTAGACGGACGGGGAGGGTCCTACGAGCAGTACTTC.

V and J are TRBV30 and TRBJ2-1, with 11 bases fitting TRBD2. The CDR3 runs to 14 residues. V lost 8 bases to trimming and J lost 4 bases; unmatched junction nucleotides: 7. Germline V CDR1 and CDR2: GTSNPN, SVGIG (reference sequence). The CDR3 DNA sequence: TGTGCCCGCGCGACTAGCGGGATATACAATGAGCAGTTCTTC. Residues: CARATSGIYNEQFF.

This clone has a single count. The chain links TRBV4-3 to TRBJ2-1; no firm D call. The V gene's germline CDR1 is LGHNA and CDR2 YSLEER. V was clipped by 0 bases and J by 2 bases, with 8 bases between them. The CDR3 has 15 residues. The CDR3 region has the DNA TGCGCCAGCAGCCAAGAAGGGCAGACCTACAATGAGCAGTTCTTC. Translating it yields CASSQEGQTYNEQFF.

The chain employs TRBV6-5 and TRBJ2-7; TRBD1 matches at 9 bases. Germline CDR1 and CDR2: MNHEY and SVGAGI. Losses at the gene ends were 0 bases for V and 4 bases for J; bases not matched to a gene: 1. The CDR3 is made up of 14 amino acids. The CDR3 sequence: CASSYSGTGYEQYF. Written as DNA, the CDR3 is TGTGCCAGCAGTTACTCCGGGACAGGGTACGAGCAGTACTTC.

CDR3 protein: CASSQGLREPGYEQYF. CDR3 bases: TGCGCCAGCAGCCAAGGCTTGCGGGAGCCGGGTTACGAGCAGTACTTC. The chain joins TRBV4-3 to TRBJ2-7, with 7 bases identical to TRBD2. The germline V gene encodes CDR1 LGHNA and CDR2 YSLEER. J gave up 4 bases and V 1 base, and 10 bases lay outside the gene matches. The CDR3 consists of 16 residues.

This clone turned up a few times. This chain joins TRBV15 and TRBJ1-5; weak D call: TRBD1 (5 bases). CDR1 is LNHNV and CDR2 is YYDKDF in the germline V gene (reference sequence). The CDR3 extends over 14 amino acids. V lost 3 bases, J lost 2 bases, and 8 bases lay in between. This CDR3 is CATSSPGRNQPQHF. The CDR3 bases are TGTGCCACCAGCAGTCCGGGACGCAATCAGCCCCAGCATTTT. Looking up the rest from reference TRBV15 and TRBJ1-5 gives the full variable domain: DAMVIQNPRYQVTQFGKPVTLSCSQTLNHNVMYWYQQKSSQAPKLLFHYYDKDFNNEADTPDNFQSRRPNTSFCFLDIRSPGLGDTAMYLCATSSPGRNQPQHFGDGTRLSIL.

This chain connects TRBV11-2 to TRBJ2-3; 10 bases map to TRBD2. V trimming: 5 bases; J trimming: 3 bases; junction bases outside the gene matches: 8. CDR1 and CDR2 from the germline V gene are SGHAT and FQNNGV. The CDR3 contains 16 residues. The chain's CDR3 is CASSLNLAGVTDTQYF. The CDR3 nucleotides read TGTGCCAGCAGCCTGAATCTAGCGGGGGTTACAGATACGCAGTATTTT.

This clone was detected many times. The V call is TRBV5-1, the J call TRBJ2-1; 11 nucleotides align to TRBD2. Trimming at V came to 4 bases and at J to 7 bases, leaving 10 bases not matched to a gene. The CDR3 runs 16 residues. Germline CDR1 is SGHRS and CDR2 is YFSETQ. The chain's CDR3 is CASSPISGRAGNEQFF. CDR3 DNA: TGCGCCAGCAGCCCGATTAGCGGGAGGGCCGGAAATGAGCAGTTCTTC.

V and J are TRBV6-1 and TRBJ1-2, with D possibly being TRBD1 (5 bases). V was cut by 0 bases and J by 4 bases, with 9 bases left in between. CDR3 size: 14 residues. CDR1 is MNHNS and CDR2 is SASEGT in the germline V gene. In DNA form, the CDR3 reads TGTGCCAGCAGTGAAGCGCGGGGGGGCTATGGCTACACCTTC. This encodes CASSEARGGYGYTF.

The rearrangement links TRBV5-5 to TRBJ1-2; perhaps TRBD1 as D (5 bases). Between the trimmed V and J ends, which lost 1 base and 6 bases, there was a span of 16 bases. The CDR3 length is 15 residues. Germline loops: CDR1 SGHKS, CDR2 YYEKEE (reference sequence). The CDR3, as DNA: TGTGCCAGCAGCTTGACGCGGGGGAATTCGGATGGCTACACCTTC. It translates to CASSLTRGNSDGYTF.

This chain connects TRBV7-9 to TRBJ2-7; TRBD1 might be the D (7 bases). The CDR3 has 19 residues. The V and J ends lost 0 bases and 0 bases respectively, with 21 bases between them. Looked up from germline, CDR1 is SEHNR and CDR2 is FQNEAQ (reference sequence). The CDR3 DNA follows: TGTGCCAGCAGCTTAGCCCGGTCGGGGGCAGGGGGAAGCTCCTACGAGCAGTACTTC. It encodes CASSLARSGAGGSSYEQYF. Using reference TRBV7-9 and TRBJ2-7 for the parts outside the CDR3, the full variable domain is DTGVSQNPRHKITKRGQNVTFRCDPISEHNRLYWYRQTLGQGPEFLTYFQNEAQLEKSRLLSDRFSAERPKGSFSTLEIQRTEQGDSAMYLCASSLARSGAGGSSYEQYFGPGTRLTVT.

The J gene is TRBJ2-1, the V gene TRBV7-2; 10 bases match TRBD1. The CDR3 spans 14 residues. Germline V gene lookup returns CDR1 SGHTA and CDR2 FQGNSA. V was clipped by 5 bases and J by 9 bases; unmatched bases: 7. DNA for the CDR3: TGTGCCAGCAGCCAAGACAGGGGGCAAGGTGAGCAGTTCTTC. Protein: CASSQDRGQGEQFF. The full variable domain, in which reference TRBV7-2 and TRBJ2-1 provide the parts outside the CDR3, is GAGVSQSPSNKVTEKGKDVELRCDPISGHTALYWYRQSLGQGLEFLIYFQGNSAPDKSGLPSDRFSAERTGGSVSTLTIQRTQQEDSAVYLCASSQDRGQGEQFFGPGTRLTVL.

The chain carries TRBV5-1 and TRBJ1-4; D not resolved. Germline CDR1 SGHRS, CDR2 YFSETQ. The CDR3 extends over 14 amino acids. The V end lost 1 base, the J end lost 4 bases, and 8 bases lay between the germline ends. The CDR3 loop is CASSLLPSNEKLFF. The CDR3 DNA reads as TGCGCCAGCAGCTTGTTGCCCAGTAATGAAAAACTGTTTTTT. The variable domain in full, with the rest retrieved from reference TRBV5-1 and TRBJ1-4, is KAGVTQTPRYLIKTRGQQVTLSCSPISGHRSVSWYQQTPGQGLQFLFEYFSETQRNKGNFPGRFSGRQFSNSRSEMNVSTLELGDSALYLCASSLLPSNEKLFFGSGTQLSVL.

This rearrangement joins TRBV7-2 to TRBJ1-2, with TRBD1 matching 10 bases. The CDR3 sequence is 15 residues long. Germline V gene sequence: CDR1 SGHTA, CDR2 FQGNSA. J was trimmed by 4 bases and V by 6 bases; bases with no gene match: 8. The CDR3 loop reads CASRIGQGEGYGYTF. CDR3 sequence (DNA): TGTGCCAGCAGAATCGGACAGGGGGAGGGCTATGGCTACACCTTC.

V and J are TRBV27 and TRBJ2-7; 7 nucleotides match TRBD1. The CDR3 totals 14 residues. From germline, CDR1 is MNHEY and CDR2 SMNVEV (reference sequence). The trim removed 6 bases at V and 1 base at J, leaving 6 bases unmatched. The CDR3 here is CASSATGTSYEQYF. DNA for the CDR3: TGTGCCAGCAGCGCGACAGGGACATCCTACGAGCAGTACTTC.

This chain connects TRBV7-9 to TRBJ1-1; a weak D match, TRBD1 (5 bases). CDR3 length: 15 amino acids. Between the trimmed V and J ends, which lost 2 bases and 3 bases, there was a span of 13 bases. Germline lookup yields CDR1 SEHNR and CDR2 FQNEAQ (reference sequence). The CDR3 here is CASSLSGGGYTEAFF. The CDR3 DNA sequence: TGTGCCAGCAGCTTATCCGGGGGTGGCTACACTGAAGCTTTCTTT. Full variable domain (outside the CDR3, taken from reference TRBV7-9 and TRBJ1-1): DTGVSQNPRHKITKRGQNVTFRCDPISEHNRLYWYRQTLGQGPEFLTYFQNEAQLEKSRLLSDRFSAERPKGSFSTLEIQRTEQGDSAMYLCASSLSGGGYTEAFFGQGTRLTVV.

The rearrangement links TRBV5-1 to TRBJ2-3; D could derive from TRBD1 or TRBD2 (5 bases each). The CDR3 extends over 16 amino acids. The ends were cut back, 0 bases at V and 6 bases at J, with 17 bases in the middle. Germline V gene sequence: CDR1 SGHRS, CDR2 YFSETQ. CDR3 sequence (DNA): TGCGCCAGCAGCTTGGAGGCGTTGGGACGAGCGGATACGCAGTATTTT. It yields the protein CASSLEALGRADTQYF.

The CDR3 DNA reads as TGTGCCAGCGCCCTGAGGCTGGGTGAGACCCAGTACTTC. It yields the protein CASALRLGETQYF. The chain links TRBV6-4 to TRBJ2-5; D uncertain. Trimming took 8 bases from V and 5 from J, leaving 15 bases between them. Germline V gene sequence: CDR1 MRHNA, CDR2 SNTAGT. The CDR3 length is 13 residues.

Written as DNA, the CDR3 is TGTGCCAGCAGTCCCTCCGGACTCGGCTATGGCTACACCTTC. Translated: CASSPSGLGYGYTF. The V gene is TRBV28, the J gene TRBJ1-2; no clear D. The CDR3 is made up of 14 amino acids. V lost 5 bases to trimming and J lost 4 bases, with 14 bases between them. Looked up from germline, CDR1 is MDHEN and CDR2 is SYDVKM.

This chain uses TRBV6-1 with TRBJ2-5; 8 positions match TRBD2. The germline V gene encodes CDR1 MNHNS and CDR2 SASEGT. This CDR3 spans 16 amino acids. V lost 2 bases, J lost 2 bases, and 7 bases stayed unmatched. The CDR3 DNA reads TGTGCCAGCAGTGAACAGACTAGCGTACAACAAGAGACCCAGTACTTC. Translating it yields CASSEQTSVQQETQYF.

The rearrangement uses TRBV6-1 and TRBJ2-7; weak D call: TRBD2 (7 bases). Germline values: CDR1 MNHNS, CDR2 SASEGT. The V and J ends lost 4 bases and 2 bases respectively, with 15 bases between them. The CDR3 runs 15 residues. The CDR3 region has the DNA TGTGCCAGCAGTGCCTACACCGGGGGGCCCTACGAGCAGTACTTC. Protein sequence: CASSAYTGGPYEQYF.